This T cell receptor (beta chain) is from a study of T-cell reconstitution after alpha-beta-depleted transplantation in children. General study findings and limits: By one year post-transplant, T-cell counts and diversity largely arose from T cells that were newly produced. It was reported that alpha-beta T cells came from several hundred expanded graft clones (about two months after transplant). The high TCRbeta diversity at day 60 in some patients came from surviving recipient T cells and thymic progenitors.

Per the germline V gene, CDR1 is SGHRS and CDR2 is YFSETQ. V lost 4 bases, J lost 13 bases, and 15 bases lay in between. The CDR3 has 12 amino acids. This clonotype was observed many times. Antigen: not known. Unique molecular identifiers were incorporated when the TCRbeta library was constructed. Using its own MiXCR run on the PCR reads, TCRdb lists one record per CDR3 protein. The repertoire holds some 300,000 distinct CDR3 sequences, with 10% as singletons. The receptor comes from a boy younger than two with acute myeloid leukemia, due to receive a stem cell transplant. The sample was PBMCs, taken before TCRalphabeta/CD19-depleted stem cell transplant. The rearrangement uses TRBV5-1 and TRBJ2-1; TRBD1 is a possible D gene (5 bases). CDR3 region: CASSRSGQEQFF. In DNA, the CDR3 is TGCGCCAGCAGCAGATCAGGGCAGGAACAGTTCTTC.